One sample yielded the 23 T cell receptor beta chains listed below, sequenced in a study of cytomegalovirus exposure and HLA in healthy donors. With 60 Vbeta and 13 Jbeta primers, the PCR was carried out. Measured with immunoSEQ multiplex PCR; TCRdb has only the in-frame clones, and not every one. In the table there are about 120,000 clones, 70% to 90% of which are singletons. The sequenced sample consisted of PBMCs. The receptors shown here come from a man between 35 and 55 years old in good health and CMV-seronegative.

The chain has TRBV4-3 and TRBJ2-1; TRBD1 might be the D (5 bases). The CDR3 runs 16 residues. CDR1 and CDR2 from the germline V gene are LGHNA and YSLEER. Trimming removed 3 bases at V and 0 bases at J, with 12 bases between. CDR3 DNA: TGCGCCAGCAGCCAGGGGCGGCTGGTCTCCTACAATGAGCAGTTCTTC. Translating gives CASSQGRLVSYNEQFF.

CDR3 amino acids: CSAWTVIYEKLFF. CDR3 DNA: TGCAGCGCCTGGACAGTTATATATGAAAAACTGTTTTTT. V and J are TRBV29-1 and TRBJ1-4, with D maybe TRBD1 (6 bases). CDR1 and CDR2 (germline): SQVTM, ANQGSEA. This CDR3 spans 13 amino acids. Trimming stripped 7 bases from V and 6 bases from J, with 15 bases between. The full variable domain, completed using reference TRBV29-1 and TRBJ1-4, is SAVISQKPSRDICQRGTSLTIQCQVDSQVTMMFWYRQQPGQSLTLIATANQGSEATYESGFVIDKFPISRPNLTFSTLTVSNMSPEDSSIYLCSAWTVIYEKLFFGSGTQLSVL.

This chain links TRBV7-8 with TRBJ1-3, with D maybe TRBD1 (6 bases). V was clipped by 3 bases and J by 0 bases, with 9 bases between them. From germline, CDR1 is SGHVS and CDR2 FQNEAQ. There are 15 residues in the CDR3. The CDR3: CASSFGQSSGNTIYF. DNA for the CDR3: TGTGCCAGCAGCTTCGGACAGAGCTCTGGAAACACCATATATTTT.

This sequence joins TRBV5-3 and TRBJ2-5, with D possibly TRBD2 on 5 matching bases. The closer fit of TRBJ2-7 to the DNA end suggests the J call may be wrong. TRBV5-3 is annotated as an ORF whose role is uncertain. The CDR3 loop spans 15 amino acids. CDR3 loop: CARGLDSGRYHEQYF. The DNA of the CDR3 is TGTGCCAGAGGATTGGACTCGGGTAGGTACCACGAGCAGTACTTC.

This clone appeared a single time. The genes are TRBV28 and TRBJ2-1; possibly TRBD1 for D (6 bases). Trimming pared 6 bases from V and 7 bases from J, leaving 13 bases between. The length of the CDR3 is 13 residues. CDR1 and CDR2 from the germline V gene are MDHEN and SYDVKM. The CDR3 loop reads CASSLDSLNEQFF. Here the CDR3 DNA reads TGTGCCAGCAGCTTGGACAGTTTGAATGAGCAGTTCTTC. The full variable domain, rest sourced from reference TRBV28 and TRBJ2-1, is DVKVTQSSRYLVKRTGEKVFLECVQDMDHENMFWYRQDPGLGLRLIYFSYDVKMKEKGDIPEGYSVSREKKERFSLILESASTNQTSMYLCASSLDSLNEQFFGPGTRLTVL.

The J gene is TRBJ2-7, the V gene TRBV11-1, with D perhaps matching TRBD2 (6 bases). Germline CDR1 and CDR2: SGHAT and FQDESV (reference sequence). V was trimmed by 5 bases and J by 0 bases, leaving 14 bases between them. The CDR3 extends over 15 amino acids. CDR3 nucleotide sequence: TGTGCCAGCAGCCCGTTCCGCGGGGACTCCTACGAGCAGTACTTC. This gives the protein CASSPFRGDSYEQYF.

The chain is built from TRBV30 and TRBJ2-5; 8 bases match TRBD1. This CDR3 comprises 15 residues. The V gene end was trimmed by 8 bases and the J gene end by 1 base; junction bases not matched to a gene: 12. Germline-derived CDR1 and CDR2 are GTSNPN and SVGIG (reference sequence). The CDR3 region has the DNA TGTGCCAGCGCGCAGGGGGCGAGACCCCAAGAGACCCAGTACTTC. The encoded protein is CASAQGARPQETQYF.

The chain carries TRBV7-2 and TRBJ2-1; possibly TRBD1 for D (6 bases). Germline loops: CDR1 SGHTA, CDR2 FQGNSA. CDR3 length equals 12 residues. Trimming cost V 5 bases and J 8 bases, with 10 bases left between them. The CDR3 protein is CASSQGSDEQFF. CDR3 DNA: TGTGCCAGCAGCCAGGGGTCGGATGAGCAGTTCTTC.

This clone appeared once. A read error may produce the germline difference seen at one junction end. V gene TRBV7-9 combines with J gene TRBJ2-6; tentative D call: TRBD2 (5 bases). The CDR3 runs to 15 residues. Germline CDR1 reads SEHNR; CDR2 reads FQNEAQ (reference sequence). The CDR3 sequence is CASSLALPGANVLTF. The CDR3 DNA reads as TGTGCCAGCAGCCTAGCCCTCCCTGGGGCCAACGTCCTGACTTTC.

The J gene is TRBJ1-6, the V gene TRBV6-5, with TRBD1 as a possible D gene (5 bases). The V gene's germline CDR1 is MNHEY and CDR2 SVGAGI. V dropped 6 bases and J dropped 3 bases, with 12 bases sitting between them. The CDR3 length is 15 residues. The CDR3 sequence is CASSPGTGYNSPLHF. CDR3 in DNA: TGTGCCAGCAGCCCCGGGACTGGCTATAATTCACCCCTCCACTTT.

CDR3 coding DNA: TGTGCCAGCAGCCGGGATGCTGGAAACACCATATATTTT. Translated, it gives CASSRDAGNTIYF. The chain uses TRBV5-4 and TRBJ1-3; unclear D gene. In germline, CDR1 is SGHNT, CDR2 YYREEE (reference sequence). This CDR3 spans 13 amino acids. The V gene lost 4 bases and the J gene lost 2 bases, with 7 bases spanning the gap.

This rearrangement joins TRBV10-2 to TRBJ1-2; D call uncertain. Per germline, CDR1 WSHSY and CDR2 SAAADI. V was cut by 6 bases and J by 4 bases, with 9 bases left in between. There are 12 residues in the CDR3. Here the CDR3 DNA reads TGCGCCAGCAGGGGAGCTACCTATGGCTACACCTTC. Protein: CASRGATYGYTF.

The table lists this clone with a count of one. CDR3 coding DNA: TGTGCCAGCAGCTCGACTAGTTTATCCGGGGCCAACGTCCTGACTTTC. Translated: CASSSTSLSGANVLTF. The chain carries TRBV7-3 and TRBJ2-6; D might be TRBD2 (6 bases). Germline V lookup: CDR1 SGHTA, CDR2 FQGTGA. Trimming pared 4 bases from V and 4 bases from J, leaving 14 bases between. The CDR3 is 16 residues long.

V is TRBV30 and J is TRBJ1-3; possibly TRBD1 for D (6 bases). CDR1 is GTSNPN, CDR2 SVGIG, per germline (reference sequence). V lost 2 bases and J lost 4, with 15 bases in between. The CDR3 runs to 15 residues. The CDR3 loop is CAWSKGGAPGNTIYF. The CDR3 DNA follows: TGTGCCTGGAGTAAAGGGGGGGCACCCGGAAACACCATATATTTT.

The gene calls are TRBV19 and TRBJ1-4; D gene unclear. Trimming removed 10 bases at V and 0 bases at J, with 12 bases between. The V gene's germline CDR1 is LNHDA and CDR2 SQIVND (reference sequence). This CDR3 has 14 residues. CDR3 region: CATALSATNEKLFF. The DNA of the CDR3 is TGTGCCACTGCCCTCAGTGCAACTAATGAAAAACTGTTTTTT.

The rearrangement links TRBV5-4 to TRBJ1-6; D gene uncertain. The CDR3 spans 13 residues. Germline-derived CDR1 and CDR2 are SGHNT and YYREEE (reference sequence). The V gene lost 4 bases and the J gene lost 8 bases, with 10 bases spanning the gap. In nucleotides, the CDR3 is TGTGCCAGCAGCATTTTGAGGGATTCACCCCTCCACTTT. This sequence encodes CASSILRDSPLHF.

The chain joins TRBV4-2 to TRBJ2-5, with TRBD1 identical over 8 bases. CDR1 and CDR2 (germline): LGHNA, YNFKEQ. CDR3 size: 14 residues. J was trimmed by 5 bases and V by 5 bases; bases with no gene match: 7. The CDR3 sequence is CASSIGQGRETQYF. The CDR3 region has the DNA TGTGCCAGCAGCATTGGACAGGGTCGGGAGACCCAGTACTTC.

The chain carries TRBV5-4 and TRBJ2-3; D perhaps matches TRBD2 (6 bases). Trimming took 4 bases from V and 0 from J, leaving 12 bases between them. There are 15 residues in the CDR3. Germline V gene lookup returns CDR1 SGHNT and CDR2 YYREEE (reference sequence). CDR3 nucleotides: TGTGCCAGCAGCAAAAGCGGGCCCAGCACAGATACGCAGTATTTT. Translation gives CASSKSGPSTDTQYF.

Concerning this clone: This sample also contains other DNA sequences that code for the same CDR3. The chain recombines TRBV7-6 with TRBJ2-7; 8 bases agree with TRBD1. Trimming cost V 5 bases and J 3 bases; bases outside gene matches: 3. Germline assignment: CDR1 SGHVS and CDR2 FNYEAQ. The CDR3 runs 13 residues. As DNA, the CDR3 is TGTGCCAGCAGCCCAGGACAGGGCTACGAGCAGTACTTC. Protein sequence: CASSPGQGYEQYF.

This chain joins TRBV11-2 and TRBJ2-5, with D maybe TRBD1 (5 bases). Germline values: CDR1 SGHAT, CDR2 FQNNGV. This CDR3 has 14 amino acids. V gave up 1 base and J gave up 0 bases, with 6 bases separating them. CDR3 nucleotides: TGTGCCAGCAGCTTAGGGACACACCAAGAGACCCAGTACTTC. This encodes CASSLGTHQETQYF.

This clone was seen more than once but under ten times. This CDR3 reads CASSPEALHNEQFF. The CDR3 region has the DNA TGTGCCAGCAGCCCCGAGGCCCTCCACAATGAGCAGTTCTTC. The chain carries TRBV11-3 and TRBJ2-1, with D hard to call. The CDR3 is 14 residues long. Trimming cost V 5 bases and J 5 bases, with 13 bases left between them. Looked up from germline, CDR1 is SGHNT and CDR2 is YENEEA.

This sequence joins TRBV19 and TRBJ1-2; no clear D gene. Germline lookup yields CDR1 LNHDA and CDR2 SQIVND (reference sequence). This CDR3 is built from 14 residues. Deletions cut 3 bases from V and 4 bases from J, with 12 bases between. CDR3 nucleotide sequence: TGTGCCAGTAGTATTGGGCACGACATCTATGGCTACACCTTC. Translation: CASSIGHDIYGYTF.

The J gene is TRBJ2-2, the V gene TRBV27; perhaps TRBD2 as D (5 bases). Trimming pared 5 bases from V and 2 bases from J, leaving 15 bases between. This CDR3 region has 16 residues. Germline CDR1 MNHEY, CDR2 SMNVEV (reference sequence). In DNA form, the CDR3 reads TGTGCCAGCAGTCCACAATCGACGGGAAACACCGGGGAGCTGTTTTTT. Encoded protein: CASSPQSTGNTGELFF.